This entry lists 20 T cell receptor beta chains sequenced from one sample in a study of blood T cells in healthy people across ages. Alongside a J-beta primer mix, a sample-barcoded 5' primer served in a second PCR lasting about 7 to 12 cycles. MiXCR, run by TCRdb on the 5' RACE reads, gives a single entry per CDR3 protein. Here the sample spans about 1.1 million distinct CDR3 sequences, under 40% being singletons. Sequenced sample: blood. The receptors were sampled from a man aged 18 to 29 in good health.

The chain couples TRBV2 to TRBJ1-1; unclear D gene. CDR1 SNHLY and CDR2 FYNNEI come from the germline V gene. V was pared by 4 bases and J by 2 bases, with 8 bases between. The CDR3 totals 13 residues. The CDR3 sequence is CASSGAANTEAFF. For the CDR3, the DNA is TGTGCCAGCAGTGGAGCGGCTAACACTGAAGCTTTCTTT.

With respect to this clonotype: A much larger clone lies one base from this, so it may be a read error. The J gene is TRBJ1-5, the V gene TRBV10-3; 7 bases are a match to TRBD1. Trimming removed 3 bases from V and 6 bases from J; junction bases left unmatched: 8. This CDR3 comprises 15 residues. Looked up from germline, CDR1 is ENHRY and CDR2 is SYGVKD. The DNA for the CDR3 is TGTGCCATCAGTGAACCGACAGGGACAAGTCAGCCCCAGCATTTT. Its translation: CAISEPTGTSQPQHF.

For the CDR3, the DNA is TGTGCCAGCAGTTCCCCGGCAGCGGCAGGTTCGCCCCTCCACTTT. Encoded protein: CASSSPAAAGSPLHF. The chain joins TRBV6-6 to TRBJ1-6; no clear D gene. This CDR3 is built from 15 residues. V lost 4 bases to trimming and J lost 13 bases, with 20 bases between them. Looked up from germline, CDR1 is MNHNY and CDR2 is SVGAGI (reference sequence).

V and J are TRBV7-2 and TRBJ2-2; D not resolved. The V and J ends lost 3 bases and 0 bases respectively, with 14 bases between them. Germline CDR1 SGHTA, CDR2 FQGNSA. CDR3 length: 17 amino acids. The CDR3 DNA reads TGTGCCAGCAGCTTGCCCCGAGGACCACCGAACACCGGGGAGCTGTTTTTT. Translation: CASSLPRGPPNTGELFF.

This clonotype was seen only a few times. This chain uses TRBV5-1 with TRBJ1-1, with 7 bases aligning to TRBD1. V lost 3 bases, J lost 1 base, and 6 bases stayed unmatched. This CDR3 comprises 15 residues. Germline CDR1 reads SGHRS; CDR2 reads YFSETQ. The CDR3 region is CASSSGQNRNTEAFF. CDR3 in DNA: TGCGCCAGCAGCTCGGGACAGAATAGGAACACTGAAGCTTTCTTT.

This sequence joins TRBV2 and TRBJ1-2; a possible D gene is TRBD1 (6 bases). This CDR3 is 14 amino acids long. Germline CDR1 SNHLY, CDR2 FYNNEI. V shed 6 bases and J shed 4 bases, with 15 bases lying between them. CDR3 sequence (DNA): TGTGCCAGCAGCGTGAGACAGGTTGGCTATGGCTACACCTTC. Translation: CASSVRQVGYGYTF.

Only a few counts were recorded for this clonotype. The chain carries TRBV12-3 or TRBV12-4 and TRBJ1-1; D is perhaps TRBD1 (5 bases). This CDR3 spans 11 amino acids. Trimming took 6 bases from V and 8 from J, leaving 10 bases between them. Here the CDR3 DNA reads TGTGCCAGCAGGGACACGAGGGAAGCTTTCTTT. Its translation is CASRDTREAFF.

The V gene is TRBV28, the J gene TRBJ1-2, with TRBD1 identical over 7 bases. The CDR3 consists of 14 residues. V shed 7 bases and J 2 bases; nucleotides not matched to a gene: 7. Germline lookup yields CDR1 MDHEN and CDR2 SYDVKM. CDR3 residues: CASNHGRGNYGYTF. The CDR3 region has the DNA TGTGCCAGCAACCACGGCAGGGGGAACTATGGCTACACCTTC.

This CDR3 reads CASSQVAGMNYGYTF. CDR3 in DNA: TGTGCCAGCAGCCAAGTTGCGGGGATGAACTATGGCTACACCTTC. The chain joins TRBV4-2 to TRBJ1-2; D not certain. CDR1 is LGHNA, CDR2 YNFKEQ, per germline. The CDR3 loop spans 15 amino acids. Trimming took off 1 base at V and 2 bases at J, with 11 bases between the two ends.

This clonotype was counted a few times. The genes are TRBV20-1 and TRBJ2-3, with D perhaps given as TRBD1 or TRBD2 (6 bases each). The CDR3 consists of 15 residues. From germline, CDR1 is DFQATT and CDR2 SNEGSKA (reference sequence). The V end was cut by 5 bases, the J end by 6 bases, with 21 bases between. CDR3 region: CSAYPGGQQRDTQYF. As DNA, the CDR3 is TGCAGTGCTTACCCCGGGGGCCAGCAAAGGGATACGCAGTATTTT.

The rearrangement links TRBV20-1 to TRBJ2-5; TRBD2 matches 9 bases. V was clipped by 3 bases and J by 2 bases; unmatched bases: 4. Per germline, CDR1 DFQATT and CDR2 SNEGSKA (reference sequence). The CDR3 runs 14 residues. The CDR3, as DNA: TGCAGTGCTAGTGGCGGGGGGGTACAAGAGACCCAGTACTTC. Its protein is CSASGGGVQETQYF.

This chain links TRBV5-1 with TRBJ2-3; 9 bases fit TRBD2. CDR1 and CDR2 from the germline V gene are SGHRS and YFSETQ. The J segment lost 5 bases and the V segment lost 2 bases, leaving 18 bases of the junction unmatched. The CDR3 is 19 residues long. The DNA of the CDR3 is TGCGCCAGCAGCTTTGGACTAGCGCCCTATTCGTCCCACCAAGATACGCAGTATTTT. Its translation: CASSFGLAPYSSHQDTQYF. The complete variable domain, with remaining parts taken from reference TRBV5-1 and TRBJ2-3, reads KAGVTQTPRYLIKTRGQQVTLSCSPISGHRSVSWYQQTPGQGLQFLFEYFSETQRNKGNFPGRFSGRQFSNSRSEMNVSTLELGDSALYLCASSFGLAPYSSHQDTQYFGPGTRLTVL.

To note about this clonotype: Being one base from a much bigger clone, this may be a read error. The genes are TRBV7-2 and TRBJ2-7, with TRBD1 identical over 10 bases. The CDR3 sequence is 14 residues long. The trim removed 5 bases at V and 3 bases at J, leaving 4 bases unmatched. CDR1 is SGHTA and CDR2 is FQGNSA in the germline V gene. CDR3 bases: TGTGCCAGCAGCGCGACAGGGGGCAACTACGAGCAGTACTTC. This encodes CASSATGGNYEQYF.

CDR3 sequence reads: CASSDGQDSYGYTF. CDR3 DNA: TGTGCCAGCAGTGACGGACAGGACTCTTATGGCTACACCTTC. The chain carries TRBV12-3 or TRBV12-4 and TRBJ1-2; 7 nucleotides agree with TRBD1. Trimming at V came to 5 bases and at J to 5 bases, leaving 8 bases not matched to a gene. The CDR3 has 14 residues.

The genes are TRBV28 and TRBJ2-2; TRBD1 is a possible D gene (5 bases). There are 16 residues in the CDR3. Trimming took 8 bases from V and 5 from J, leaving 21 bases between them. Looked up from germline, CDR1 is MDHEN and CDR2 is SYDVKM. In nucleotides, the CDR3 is TGTGCCAGCGGCGGAGCTAGGGTGGCAGGGACCGGGGAGCTGTTTTTT. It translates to CASGGARVAGTGELFF.

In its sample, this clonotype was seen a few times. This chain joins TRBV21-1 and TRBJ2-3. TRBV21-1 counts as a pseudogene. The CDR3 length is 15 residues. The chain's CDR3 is CASSTRLSHTDTQYF. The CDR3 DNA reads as TGTGCCAGCAGCACTAGACTTAGCCACACAGATACGCAGTATTTT.

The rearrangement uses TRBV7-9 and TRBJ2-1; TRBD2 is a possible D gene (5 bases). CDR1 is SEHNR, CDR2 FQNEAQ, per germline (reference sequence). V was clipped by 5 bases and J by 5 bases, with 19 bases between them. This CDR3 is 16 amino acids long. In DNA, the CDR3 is TGTGCCAGCAGCGGCAAGAGAGGGATGGGGAACAATGAGCAGTTCTTC. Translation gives CASSGKRGMGNNEQFF.

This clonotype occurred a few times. In DNA form, the CDR3 reads TGTGCCTGGAGTCGGGACCTGAACTATGGCTACACCTTC. This encodes CAWSRDLNYGYTF. The chain employs TRBV30 and TRBJ1-2; D may be TRBD1 (5 bases). Germline assignment: CDR1 GTSNPN and CDR2 SVGIG (reference sequence). Trimming stripped 2 bases from V and 2 bases from J, with 9 bases between. The CDR3 runs to 13 residues.

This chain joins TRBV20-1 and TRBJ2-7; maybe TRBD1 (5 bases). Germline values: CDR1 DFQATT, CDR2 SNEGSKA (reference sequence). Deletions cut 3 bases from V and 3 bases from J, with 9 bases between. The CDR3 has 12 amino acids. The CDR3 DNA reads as TGCAGTGCTAGGGACACCTTCTACGAGCAGTACTTC. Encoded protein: CSARDTFYEQYF.

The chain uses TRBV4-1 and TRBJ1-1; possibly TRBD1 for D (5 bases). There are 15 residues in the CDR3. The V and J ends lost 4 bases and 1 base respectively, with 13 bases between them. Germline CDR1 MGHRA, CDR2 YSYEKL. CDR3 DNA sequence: TGCGCCAGCAGCCCAGGGAAGGATCCGAACACTGAAGCTTTCTTT. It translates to CASSPGKDPNTEAFF.